The 21 T cell receptor beta chains below all came from one sample that was sequenced in a study of blood T cell repertoires in COVID-19. Sequencing used immunoSEQ multiplex PCR; TCRdb keeps in-frame clones, though not all of them. The data show over 130,000 clones, with approximately 84% seen just once and about 4% held by the top ten. Sequencing input: PBMCs or T cells enriched from blood (not recorded which). The receptors originated from a man aged 45-60 years in a cohort exposed to, infected with or recovered from COVID-19 (not recorded which).

CDR3 sequence: CAISESSRERGYTF. The CDR3 DNA is TGTGCCATCAGTGAGTCGTCACGGGAAAGGGGCTACACCTTC. The gene calls are TRBV10-3 and TRBJ1-2; D ambiguous. Germline V CDR1 and CDR2: ENHRY, SYGVKD. Trimming took off 0 bases at V and 8 bases at J, with 13 bases between the two ends. This CDR3 contains 14 residues.

The chain couples TRBV28 to TRBJ2-7, with 8 bases fitting TRBD1. The CDR3 has 14 amino acids. V was pared by 4 bases and J by 0 bases, with 2 bases of the junction left unmatched. From germline, CDR1 is MDHEN and CDR2 SYDVKM. The DNA for the CDR3 is TGTGCCAGCAGTTCTACAGGGGGCTCCTACGAGCAGTACTTC. Its translation is CASSSTGGSYEQYF.

As regards this clone: This same CDR3 is encoded by further DNA sequences in the sample. For the CDR3, the DNA is TGTGCCAGTAGTATGGCGGGAGGCTACGAGCAGTACTTC. Amino acid sequence: CASSMAGGYEQYF. This sequence joins TRBV19 and TRBJ2-7, with 8 positions matching TRBD2. This CDR3 has 13 residues. The germline V gene has CDR1 LNHDA and CDR2 SQIVND (reference sequence). Unmatched junction bases numbered 1, after V lost 3 bases and J lost 3 bases.

V and J are TRBV11-2 and TRBJ2-2, with D maybe TRBD2 (5 bases). The CDR3 consists of 15 residues. Germline V gives CDR1 SGHAT, CDR2 FQNNGV. Trimming left V 3 bases short and J 5 bases short, with 13 bases between. The CDR3 DNA follows: TGTGCCAGCAGCTTCGACGGACTTGGGACCGGGGAGCTGTTTTTT. Translated, it gives CASSFDGLGTGELFF. Filled out from reference TRBV11-2 and TRBJ2-2, the complete variable domain reads EAGVAQSPRYKIIEKRQSVAFWCNPISGHATLYWYQQILGQGPKLLIQFQNNGVVDDSQLPKDRFSAERLKGVDSTLKIQPAKLEDSAVYLCASSFDGLGTGELFFGEGSRLTVL.

The chain carries TRBV9 and TRBJ1-4; D remains ambiguous. V lost 4 bases to trimming and J lost 6 bases, with 10 bases between them. This CDR3 is 13 amino acids long. Per germline, CDR1 SGDLS and CDR2 YYNGEE. The CDR3 coding sequence is TGTGCCAGCAGCCCGTGGGGAGATGAAAAACTGTTTTTT. As protein: CASSPWGDEKLFF.

This chain joins TRBV9 and TRBJ2-1, with TRBD1 matching over 10 bases. Germline V CDR1 and CDR2: SGDLS, YYNGEE. V trimming: 4 bases; J trimming: 4 bases; junction bases outside the gene matches: 11. The CDR3 has 17 residues. For the CDR3, the DNA is TGTGCCAGCAGCCCTCGGACAGGGGGGAGATTTTACAATGAGCAGTTCTTC. It encodes CASSPRTGGRFYNEQFF.

The chain has TRBV19 and TRBJ2-5; a weak D match, TRBD1 (6 bases). The length of the CDR3 is 13 residues. V was cut by 2 bases and J by 5 bases, with 9 bases left in between. Looked up from germline, CDR1 is LNHDA and CDR2 is SQIVND (reference sequence). DNA of the CDR3: TGTGCCAGTAGTATAACAGGGTCGGAGACCCAGTACTTC. Protein: CASSITGSETQYF.

This chain joins TRBV19 and TRBJ2-3; TRBD1 matches at 8 bases. The CDR3 extends over 15 amino acids. The V gene's germline CDR1 is LNHDA and CDR2 SQIVND (reference sequence). The J segment lost 2 bases and the V segment lost 2 bases, leaving 3 bases of the junction unmatched. CDR3 loop: CASSIQGADTDTQYF. The CDR3 coding sequence is TGTGCCAGTAGTATACAGGGGGCTGACACAGATACGCAGTATTTT.

J is TRBJ2-1 and V is TRBV9, with 11 bases matching TRBD2. V shed 4 bases, J shed 8 bases, and the junction held 8 bases outside the gene matches. This CDR3 is built from 15 residues. Germline loops: CDR1 SGDLS, CDR2 YYNGEE. The CDR3 DNA follows: TGTGCCAGCAGCCATACTAGCGGGAGATCTGATGAGCAGTTCTTC. Protein product: CASSHTSGRSDEQFF.

The chain carries TRBV27 and TRBJ2-1; maybe TRBD2 (5 bases). In germline, CDR1 is MNHEY, CDR2 SMNVEV (reference sequence). This CDR3 has 12 residues. The V gene lost 7 bases and the J gene lost 4 bases, with 8 bases spanning the gap. The CDR3 sequence is CASTAAYNEQFF. CDR3 nucleotide sequence: TGTGCCAGCACAGCGGCTTACAATGAGCAGTTCTTC.

This clone was counted a single time. The chain has TRBV21-1 and TRBJ1-3; whether TRBD1, the table's D call, matches the DNA was not checked. TRBV21-1 is a pseudogene segment. The CDR3 runs 17 residues. The CDR3, as DNA: TGTGCCAGCAGCAAAGGGGGCCCGATGAGCTCTGGAAACACCATATATTTT. Amino acid sequence: CASSKGGPMSSGNTIYF.

The genes are TRBV7-7 and TRBJ1-5, with D perhaps TRBD1 (5 bases). Between the trimmed V and J ends, which lost 5 bases and 0 bases, there was a span of 20 bases. Germline V lookup: CDR1 SSHAT, CDR2 FNYEAQ (reference sequence). The CDR3 extends over 18 amino acids. The CDR3 sequence: CASSPPGGGAYSNQPQHF. Written as DNA, the CDR3 is TGTGCCAGCAGCCCCCCCGGGGGGGGAGCTTATAGCAATCAGCCCCAGCATTTT.

The CDR3 DNA sequence: TGTGCCAGCAGTTTAGGGGGGTGGGCTGAAGCTTTCTTT. It specifies CASSLGGWAEAFF. The V and J genes are TRBV28 and TRBJ1-1; D possibly corresponds to TRBD1 (5 bases). The CDR3 spans 13 residues. Germline V lookup: CDR1 MDHEN, CDR2 SYDVKM. V was clipped by 2 bases and J by 6 bases, with 10 bases between them.

V gene TRBV19 combines with J gene TRBJ2-7, with 7 bases aligning to TRBD1. Germline-derived CDR1 and CDR2 are LNHDA and SQIVND (reference sequence). The V segment lost 4 bases and the J segment 2 bases; nucleotides outside the gene matches: 8. The CDR3 extends over 15 amino acids. CDR3 in amino acids: CASSTTGAPTYEQYF. CDR3 coding DNA: TGTGCCAGTAGTACTACAGGGGCTCCCACCTACGAGCAGTACTTC.

CDR3 in DNA: TGTGCCAGCAGCTTAGCGACACTAGCGGCTTCCTACGAGCAGTACTTC. This translates into CASSLATLAASYEQYF. The V gene is TRBV7-2, the J gene TRBJ2-7; 8 positions match TRBD2. Losses at the gene ends were 0 bases for V and 1 base for J; bases not matched to a gene: 5. Germline values: CDR1 SGHTA, CDR2 FQGNSA. The CDR3 is 16 residues long.

The rearrangement uses TRBV10-1 and TRBJ2-2; perhaps TRBD2 as D (5 bases). CDR1 and CDR2 (germline): WNHNN, SYGVQD (reference sequence). The CDR3 sequence is 13 residues long. Trimming stripped 6 bases from V and 0 bases from J, with 5 bases between. This CDR3 is CASRDSNTGELFF. The CDR3 DNA reads as TGCGCCAGCAGGGACTCGAACACCGGGGAGCTGTTTTTT.

J is TRBJ2-7 and V is TRBV6-6; 8 bases map to TRBD2. The CDR3 totals 13 residues. From germline, CDR1 is MNHNY and CDR2 SVGAGI (reference sequence). Losses at the gene ends were 10 bases for V and 2 bases for J; bases not matched to a gene: 7. The DNA for the CDR3 is TGTGCCACCAAGCGGGAGAGCCCCTACGAGCAGTACTTC. Protein sequence: CATKRESPYEQYF.

The chain joins TRBV10-3 to TRBJ1-1, with D unresolved. The CDR3 length is 14 residues. Per germline, CDR1 ENHRY and CDR2 SYGVKD. Trimming shortened V by 2 bases and J by 0 bases, and 7 bases separated the two germline ends. CDR3 coding DNA: TGTGCCATCAGTGAGAGCCAGGTGAACACTGAAGCTTTCTTT. As protein: CAISESQVNTEAFF.

J is TRBJ1-2 and V is TRBV29-1; D unresolved. The CDR3 has 12 residues. Germline values: CDR1 SQVTM, CDR2 ANQGSEA. Trimming pared 5 bases from V and 3 bases from J, leaving 10 bases between. CDR3 nucleotide sequence: TGCAGCGTTTCAGAGACTTACTATGGCTACACCTTC. Its translation is CSVSETYYGYTF. The variable domain in full, completed from reference TRBV29-1 and TRBJ1-2, reads SAVISQKPSRDICQRGTSLTIQCQVDSQVTMMFWYRQQPGQSLTLIATANQGSEATYESGFVIDKFPISRPNLTFSTLTVSNMSPEDSSIYLCSVSETYYGYTFGSGTRLTVV.

The CDR3 sequence: CATSKGQGEEKLFF. Written as DNA, the CDR3 is TGTGCCACCAGCAAGGGACAGGGAGAGGAAAAACTGTTTTTT. The chain carries TRBV15 and TRBJ1-4; TRBD1 matches 9 bases. This CDR3 has 14 residues. The junction had 5 bases not matched to a gene; V was cut back by 4 bases and J by 8 bases. Looked up from germline, CDR1 is LNHNV and CDR2 is YYDKDF (reference sequence).

This clone was counted a single time. J is TRBJ1-4 and V is TRBV7-9; 8 nucleotides line up with TRBD1. Germline V gene lookup returns CDR1 SEHNR and CDR2 FQNEAQ (reference sequence). The V and J ends lost 5 bases and 0 bases, in that order; junction bases with no gene match: 2. The CDR3 runs to 15 residues. As DNA, the CDR3 is TGTGCCAGCAGCGCACAGGGGGCAACTAATGAAAAACTGTTTTTT. Encoded protein: CASSAQGATNEKLFF.